The source of this TCR beta chain is a study of blood T cell repertoires in COVID-19. Study information: Acute and convalescent COVID-19 samples came from the United States, Italy and Spain. T cells, B-cell-depleted T cells, or PBMCs provided the cDNA or gDNA that served as material.

V lost 5 bases, J lost 0 bases, and 9 bases stayed unmatched. The CDR3 totals 17 residues. CDR1 and CDR2 from the germline V gene are ENHRY and SYGVKD. Per the study methods: Amplified reference gene primers provided the basis for estimating nucleated cell counts. Repertoires were generated with immunoSEQ multiplex PCR, while TCRdb's copy carries only in-frame clones and drops some. The V and J calls and clone size were taken over from that table, and D and trimming were inferred from the DNA. The data show more than 350,000 clones, around 87% seen once. The Seattle patients, enrolled during active infection, were followed longitudinally.

The receptor's source is a woman aged 30 to 39 with COVID-19, enrolled during active disease. Sequenced: peripheral blood. The chain recombines TRBV10-3 with TRBJ2-7, with 11 bases lining up with TRBD2. The CDR3 bases are TGTGCCATCAGTAACAGGATTCTAGCGGGAGGCTCCTACGAGCAGTACTTC. Translation: CAISNRILAGGSYEQYF.